One TCR beta chain is described in this entry. The data belong to a study of blood T cell repertoires in COVID-19. At the level of the study: Acute and convalescent COVID-19 samples came from the United States, Italy and Spain. PBMCs, B-cell-depleted T cells, or T cells were the source of the cDNA or gDNA that made up the material.

Profiling relied on immunoSEQ multiplex PCR, and the TCRdb table lists in-frame clones only, not all of them. The sample lists under 550,000 clones; around 90% were seen once. Germline CDR1 MNHEY, CDR2 SVGAGI. V lost 5 bases and J lost 0, with 12 bases in between. The CDR3 consists of 15 residues. Seattle patients were enrolled during active infection and followed longitudinally. This sequence originates from a man between 18 and 35 years old with COVID-19, enrolled during active disease. V gene TRBV6-5 combines with J gene TRBJ2-3, with D maybe TRBD2 (6 bases). Sequencing was performed on peripheral blood. Written as DNA, the CDR3 is TGTGCCAGCAGTCATTCGGGAGCTAGCACAGATACGCAGTATTTT. Protein sequence: CASSHSGASTDTQYF.